This T cell receptor beta chain was sequenced in a study of blood T cell repertoires in COVID-19. CDR3 length equals 15 residues. Looked up from germline, CDR1 is SGHRS and CDR2 is YFSETQ. V trimming: 0 bases; J trimming: 1 base; junction bases outside the gene matches: 3. How the authors handled the data: The authors estimated nucleated cell counts from reference gene primer amplification. Repertoires were generated with immunoSEQ multiplex PCR, while TCRdb's copy carries only in-frame clones and drops some. That table furnishes V, J and clone size, whereas the DNA furnished D and trimming. The table includes around 220,000 clones, 75% to 90% detected once.

The TCR comes from a human donor in a cohort sampled during active COVID-19. The sequencing sample was made of peripheral blood. The rearrangement joins TRBV5-1 to TRBJ2-7, with TRBD2 matching 8 bases. CDR3 coding DNA: TGCGCCAGCAGCTTGGAGCGGGGGCAGTCCTACGAGCAGTACTTC. Translated, it gives CASSLERGQSYEQYF.